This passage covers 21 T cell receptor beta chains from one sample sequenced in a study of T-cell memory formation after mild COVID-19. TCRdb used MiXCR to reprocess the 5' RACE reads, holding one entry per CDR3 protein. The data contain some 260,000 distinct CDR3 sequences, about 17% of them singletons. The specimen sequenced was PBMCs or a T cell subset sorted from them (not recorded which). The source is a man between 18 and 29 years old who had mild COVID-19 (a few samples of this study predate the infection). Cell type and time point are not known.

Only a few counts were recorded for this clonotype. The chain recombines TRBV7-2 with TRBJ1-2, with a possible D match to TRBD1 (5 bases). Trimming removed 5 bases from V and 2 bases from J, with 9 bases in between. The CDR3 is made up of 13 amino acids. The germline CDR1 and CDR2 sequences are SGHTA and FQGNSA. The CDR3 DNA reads TGTGCCAGCAGCCGGGACCGAAACTATGGCTACACCTTC. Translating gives CASSRDRNYGYTF.

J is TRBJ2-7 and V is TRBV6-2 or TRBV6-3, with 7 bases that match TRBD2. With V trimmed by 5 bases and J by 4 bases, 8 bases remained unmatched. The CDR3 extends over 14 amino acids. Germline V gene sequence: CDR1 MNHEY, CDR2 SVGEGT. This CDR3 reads CASSTTSARYEQYV. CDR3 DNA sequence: TGTGCCAGCAGTACAACTAGCGCCAGATACGAGCAGTACGTC.

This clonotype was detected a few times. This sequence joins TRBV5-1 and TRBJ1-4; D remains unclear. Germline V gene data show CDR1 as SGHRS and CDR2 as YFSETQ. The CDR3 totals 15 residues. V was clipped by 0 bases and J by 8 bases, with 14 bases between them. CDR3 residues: CASSLATGWQEKLFF. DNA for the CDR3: TGCGCCAGCAGCTTGGCAACGGGGTGGCAGGAAAAACTGTTTTTT.

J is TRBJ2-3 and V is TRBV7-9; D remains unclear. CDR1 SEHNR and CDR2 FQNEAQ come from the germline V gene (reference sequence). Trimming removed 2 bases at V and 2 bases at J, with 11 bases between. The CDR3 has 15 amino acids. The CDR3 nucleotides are TGTGCCAGCAGCTTACACGACATCCCCACAGATACGCAGTATTTT. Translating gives CASSLHDIPTDTQYF.

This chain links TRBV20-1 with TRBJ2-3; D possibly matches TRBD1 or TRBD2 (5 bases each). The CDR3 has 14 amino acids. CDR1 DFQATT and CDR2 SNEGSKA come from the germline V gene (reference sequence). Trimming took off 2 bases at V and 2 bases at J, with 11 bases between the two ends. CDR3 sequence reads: CSARWGSDTDTQYF. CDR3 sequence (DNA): TGCAGTGCTAGATGGGGGTCAGACACAGATACGCAGTATTTT.

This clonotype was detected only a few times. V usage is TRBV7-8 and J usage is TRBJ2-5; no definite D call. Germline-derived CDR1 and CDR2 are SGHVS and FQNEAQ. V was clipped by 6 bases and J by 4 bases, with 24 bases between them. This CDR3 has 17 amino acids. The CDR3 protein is CASSLRYGVGQGETQYF. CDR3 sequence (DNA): TGTGCCAGCAGTTTACGATATGGGGTTGGGCAAGGAGAGACCCAGTACTTC.

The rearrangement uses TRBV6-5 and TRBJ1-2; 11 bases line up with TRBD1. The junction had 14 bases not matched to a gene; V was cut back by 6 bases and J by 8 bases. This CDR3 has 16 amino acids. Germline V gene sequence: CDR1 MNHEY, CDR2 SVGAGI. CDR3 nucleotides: TGTGCCAGCAGCGGGACAGGGGGTTTCGGGGCAAAAGGCTACACCTTC. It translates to CASSGTGGFGAKGYTF.

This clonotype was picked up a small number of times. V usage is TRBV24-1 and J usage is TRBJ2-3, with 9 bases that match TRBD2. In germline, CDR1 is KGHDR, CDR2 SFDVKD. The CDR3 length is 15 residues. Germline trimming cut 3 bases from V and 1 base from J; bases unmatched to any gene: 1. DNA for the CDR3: TGTGCCACCAGTGATCCTAGCGGGGGCACAGATACGCAGTATTTT. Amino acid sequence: CATSDPSGGTDTQYF.

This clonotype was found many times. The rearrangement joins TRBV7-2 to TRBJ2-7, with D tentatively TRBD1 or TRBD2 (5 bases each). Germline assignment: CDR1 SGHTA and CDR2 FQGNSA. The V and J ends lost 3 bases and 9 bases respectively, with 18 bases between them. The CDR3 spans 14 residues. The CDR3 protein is CASSFERGFTMQYF. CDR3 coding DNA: TGTGCCAGCAGCTTCGAGAGGGGATTTACGATGCAGTACTTC.

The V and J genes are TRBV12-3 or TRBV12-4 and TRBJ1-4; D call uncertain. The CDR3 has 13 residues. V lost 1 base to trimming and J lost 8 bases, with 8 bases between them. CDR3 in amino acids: CASSLGTGEKLFF. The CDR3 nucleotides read TGTGCCAGCAGTTTAGGTACCGGGGAAAAACTGTTTTTT.

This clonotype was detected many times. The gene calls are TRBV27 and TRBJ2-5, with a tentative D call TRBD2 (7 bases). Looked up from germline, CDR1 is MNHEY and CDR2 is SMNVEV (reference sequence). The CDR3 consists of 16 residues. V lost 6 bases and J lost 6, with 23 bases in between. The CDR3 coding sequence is TGTGCCAGCAGCACAAACCGAGGCGGGGGCGGCAAGACCCAGTACTTC. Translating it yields CASSTNRGGGGKTQYF.

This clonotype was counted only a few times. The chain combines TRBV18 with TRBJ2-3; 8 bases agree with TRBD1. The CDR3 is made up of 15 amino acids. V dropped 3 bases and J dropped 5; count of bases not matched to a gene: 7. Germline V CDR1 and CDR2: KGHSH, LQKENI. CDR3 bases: TGTGCCAGCTCACCCCCTACCAGGGGGCGAGATACGCAGTATTTT. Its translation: CASSPPTRGRDTQYF.

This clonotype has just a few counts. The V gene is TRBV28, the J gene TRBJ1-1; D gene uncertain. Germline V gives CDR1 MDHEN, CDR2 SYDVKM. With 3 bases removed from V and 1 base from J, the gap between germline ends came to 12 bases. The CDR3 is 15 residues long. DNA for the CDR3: TGTGCCAGCAGTTTTGCCACCCTCCCGAACACTGAAGCTTTCTTT. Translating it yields CASSFATLPNTEAFF. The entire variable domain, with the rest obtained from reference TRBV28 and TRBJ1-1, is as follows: DVKVTQSSRYLVKRTGEKVFLECVQDMDHENMFWYRQDPGLGLRLIYFSYDVKMKEKGDIPEGYSVSREKKERFSLILESASTNQTSMYLCASSFATLPNTEAFFGQGTRLTVV.

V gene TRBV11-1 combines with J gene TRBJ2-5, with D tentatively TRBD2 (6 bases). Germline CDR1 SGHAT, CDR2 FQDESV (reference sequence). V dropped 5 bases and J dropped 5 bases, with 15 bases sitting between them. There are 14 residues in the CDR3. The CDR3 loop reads CASSPMAGSETQYF. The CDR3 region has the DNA TGTGCCAGCAGCCCGATGGCGGGGAGTGAGACCCAGTACTTC.

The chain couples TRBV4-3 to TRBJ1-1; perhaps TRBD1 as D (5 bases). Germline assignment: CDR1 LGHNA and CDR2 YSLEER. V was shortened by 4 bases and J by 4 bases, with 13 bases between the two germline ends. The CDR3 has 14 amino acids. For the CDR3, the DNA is TGCGCCAGCAGCCTAGAGGGGAGGGCCACTGAAGCTTTCTTT. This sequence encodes CASSLEGRATEAFF.

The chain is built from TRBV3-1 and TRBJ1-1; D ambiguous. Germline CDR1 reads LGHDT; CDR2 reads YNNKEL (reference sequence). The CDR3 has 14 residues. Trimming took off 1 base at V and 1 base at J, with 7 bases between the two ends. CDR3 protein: CASSQVYGNTEAFF. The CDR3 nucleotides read TGTGCCAGCAGCCAAGTGTACGGGAACACTGAAGCTTTCTTT.

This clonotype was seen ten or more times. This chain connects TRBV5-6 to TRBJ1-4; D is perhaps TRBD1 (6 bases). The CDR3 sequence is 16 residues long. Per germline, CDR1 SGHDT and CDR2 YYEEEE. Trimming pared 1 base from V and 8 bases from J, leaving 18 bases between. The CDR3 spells CASSLPGAVGAEKLFF. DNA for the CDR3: TGTGCCAGCAGCTTGCCAGGAGCAGTGGGGGCCGAAAAACTGTTTTTT.

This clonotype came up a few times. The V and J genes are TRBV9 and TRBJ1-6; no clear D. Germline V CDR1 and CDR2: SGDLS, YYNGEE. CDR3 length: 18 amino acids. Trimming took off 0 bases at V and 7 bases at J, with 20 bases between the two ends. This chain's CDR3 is CASSVVPLGEGGNSPLHF. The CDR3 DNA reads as TGTGCCAGCAGCGTAGTCCCCTTAGGAGAGGGAGGGAATTCACCCCTCCACTTT.

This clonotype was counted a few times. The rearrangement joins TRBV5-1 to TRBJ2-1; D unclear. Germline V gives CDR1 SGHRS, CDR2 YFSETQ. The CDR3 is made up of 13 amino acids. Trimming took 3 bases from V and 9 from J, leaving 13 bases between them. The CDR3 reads CASSSYYGTEQFF. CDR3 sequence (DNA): TGCGCCAGCAGCTCCTACTATGGTACTGAGCAGTTCTTC.

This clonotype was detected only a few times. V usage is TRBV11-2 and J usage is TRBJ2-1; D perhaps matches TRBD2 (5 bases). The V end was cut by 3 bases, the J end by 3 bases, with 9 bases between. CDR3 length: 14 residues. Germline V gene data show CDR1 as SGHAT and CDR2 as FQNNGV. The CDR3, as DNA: TGTGCCAGCAGCTTTACCGGGAACTACAATGAGCAGTTCTTC. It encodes CASSFTGNYNEQFF.

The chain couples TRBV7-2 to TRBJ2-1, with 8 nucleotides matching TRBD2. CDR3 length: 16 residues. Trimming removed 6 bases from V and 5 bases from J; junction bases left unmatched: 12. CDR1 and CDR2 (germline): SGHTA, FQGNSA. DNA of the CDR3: TGTGCCAGCAGAACCAGGGGACTAGGGAAAAACAATGAGCAGTTCTTC. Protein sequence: CASRTRGLGKNNEQFF.